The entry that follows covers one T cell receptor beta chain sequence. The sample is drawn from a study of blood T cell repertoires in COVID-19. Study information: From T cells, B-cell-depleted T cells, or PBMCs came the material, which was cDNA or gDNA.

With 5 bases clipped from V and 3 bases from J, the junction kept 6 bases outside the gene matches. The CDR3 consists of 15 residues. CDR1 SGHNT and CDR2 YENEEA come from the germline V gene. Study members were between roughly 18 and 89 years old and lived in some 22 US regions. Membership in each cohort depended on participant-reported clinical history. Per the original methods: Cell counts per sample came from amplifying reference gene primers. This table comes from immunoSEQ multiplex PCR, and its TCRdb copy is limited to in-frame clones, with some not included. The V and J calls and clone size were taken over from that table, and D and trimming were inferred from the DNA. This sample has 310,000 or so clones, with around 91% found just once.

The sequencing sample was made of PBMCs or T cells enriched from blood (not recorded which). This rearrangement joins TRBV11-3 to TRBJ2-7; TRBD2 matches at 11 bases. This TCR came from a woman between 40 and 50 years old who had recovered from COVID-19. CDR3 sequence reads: CASSLGTSGFYEQYF. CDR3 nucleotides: TGTGCCAGCAGCCTAGGGACTAGCGGATTCTACGAGCAGTACTTC.